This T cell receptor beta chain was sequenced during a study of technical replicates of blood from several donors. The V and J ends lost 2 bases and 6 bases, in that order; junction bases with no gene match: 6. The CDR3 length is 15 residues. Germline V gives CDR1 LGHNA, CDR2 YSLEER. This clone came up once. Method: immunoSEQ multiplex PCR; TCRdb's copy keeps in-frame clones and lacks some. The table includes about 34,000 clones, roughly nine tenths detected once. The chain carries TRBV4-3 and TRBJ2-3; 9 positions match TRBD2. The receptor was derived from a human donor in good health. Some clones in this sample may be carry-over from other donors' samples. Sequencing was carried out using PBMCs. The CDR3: CASSQTAGGWDTQYF. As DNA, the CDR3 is TGCGCCAGCAGCCAAACAGCGGGGGGCTGGGATACGCAGTATTTT.